These 28 T cell receptor beta chains came from one sample sequenced in a study of human T cells and chemical hapten exposure. The time point is: patch test 2, 6 weeks after DPC sensitization. Stated treatment: therapeutic diphenylcyclopropenone sensitization with weekly scalp DPC. In TCRdb, the RACE reads were re-called with MiXCR into one record per CDR3 protein. The sample carries some 90,000 distinct CDR3 sequences, about an eighth recorded once. Material: whole blood, obtained in connection with sensitization to the hapten diphenylcyclopropenone (DPC). These receptors were obtained from a woman in her forties with alopecia areata. Some clones in this sample may be carry-over from other donors' samples.

This clonotype was seen many times. The chain carries TRBV21-1 and TRBJ2-7; the D segment call TRBD2 is taken from the table without a DNA check. TRBV21-1 is an annotated pseudogene. There are 14 residues in the CDR3. The CDR3 bases are TGTGCCAGCAGCAGGGTCCGGGACTCTGTCGAGCAGTACTTC. Its protein is CASSRVRDSVEQYF.

This clonotype was observed a handful of times. The V gene is TRBV7-9, the J gene TRBJ1-1; D is unclear. The V gene's germline CDR1 is SEHNR and CDR2 FQNEAQ (reference sequence). Trimming removed 5 bases from V and 6 bases from J, with 16 bases in between. This CDR3 contains 14 residues. CDR3 amino acids: CASSVDGLMPEAFF. The CDR3 DNA reads as TGTGCCAGCAGCGTCGACGGACTCATGCCTGAAGCTTTCTTT.

This chain uses TRBV7-3 with TRBJ2-2; D unresolved. Germline-derived CDR1 and CDR2 are SGHTA and FQGTGA. The ends were cut back, 5 bases at V and 4 bases at J, with 11 bases in the middle. This CDR3 region has 14 residues. This chain's CDR3 is CASSPRPFTGELFF. The CDR3 DNA is TGTGCCAGCAGCCCGAGACCATTCACCGGGGAGCTGTTTTTT.

This clonotype was seen only a few times. The rearrangement joins TRBV12-3 or TRBV12-4 to TRBJ1-2; 7 nucleotides match TRBD1. The junction had 8 bases not matched to a gene; V was cut back by 6 bases and J by 7 bases. The CDR3 spans 13 residues. Here the CDR3 reads CASRSGQSGGYTF. The CDR3, as DNA: TGTGCCAGCAGATCGGGACAGAGTGGTGGCTACACCTTC.

The table lists this clonotype with a few counts. This rearrangement joins TRBV29-1 to TRBJ2-7, with TRBD1 identical over 10 bases. The CDR3 sequence is 11 residues long. J lost 6 bases, V lost 7 bases, and 3 bases had no gene match. Germline V lookup: CDR1 SQVTM, CDR2 ANQGSEA. CDR3 amino acids: CSAGTGVEQYF. The CDR3 DNA is TGCAGCGCCGGGACAGGGGTCGAGCAGTACTTC.

This chain uses TRBV14 with TRBJ2-2; D remains ambiguous. The CDR3 runs 13 residues. The V gene lost 4 bases and the J gene lost 5 bases, with 8 bases spanning the gap. The germline V gene encodes CDR1 SGHDN and CDR2 FVKESK. The chain's CDR3 is CASSPFGTGELFF. The CDR3 bases are TGTGCCAGCAGCCCCTTTGGAACCGGGGAGCTGTTTTTT. The variable domain in full, completed from reference TRBV14 and TRBJ2-2, reads EAGVTQFPSHSVIEKGQTVTLRCDPISGHDNLYWYRRVMGKEIKFLLHFVKESKQDESGMPNNRFLAERTGGTYSTLKVQPAELEDSGVYFCASSPFGTGELFFGEGSRLTVL.

This clonotype was seen many times. This chain joins TRBV6-6 and TRBJ1-5, with D hard to call. CDR1 MNHNY and CDR2 SVGAGI come from the germline V gene (reference sequence). V was shortened by 6 bases and J by 3 bases, with 3 bases between the two germline ends. This CDR3 spans 11 amino acids. The CDR3 loop is CASRDNQPQHF. The CDR3 nucleotides read TGTGCCAGCAGAGACAATCAGCCCCAGCATTTT.

This clonotype was picked up a small number of times. V is TRBV5-1 and J is TRBJ2-7; D is tentatively TRBD1 or TRBD2 (5 bases each). Trimming took 6 bases from V and 2 from J, leaving 6 bases between them. This CDR3 contains 11 residues. Germline lookup yields CDR1 SGHRS and CDR2 YFSETQ. CDR3 sequence (DNA): TGCGCCAGCATGGGGGCCTACGAGCAGTACTTC. Translated, it gives CASMGAYEQYF. Combining the CDR3 with reference TRBV5-1 and TRBJ2-7 gives the whole variable domain KAGVTQTPRYLIKTRGQQVTLSCSPISGHRSVSWYQQTPGQGLQFLFEYFSETQRNKGNFPGRFSGRQFSNSRSEMNVSTLELGDSALYLCASMGAYEQYFGPGTRLTVT.

This clonotype was seen repeatedly, ten times or more. The chain has TRBV20-1 and TRBJ2-1; 9 positions match TRBD2. Per the germline V gene, CDR1 is DFQATT and CDR2 is SNEGSKA (reference sequence). V dropped 6 bases and J dropped 8; count of bases not matched to a gene: 8. The CDR3 runs 13 residues. The CDR3 is CSACGRAVDEQFF. CDR3 sequence (DNA): TGCAGTGCATGCGGGAGGGCCGTGGATGAGCAGTTCTTC.

This clonotype has a count of ten or more. V and J are TRBV29-1 and TRBJ2-5, with 10 bases aligning to TRBD2. The germline V gene encodes CDR1 SQVTM and CDR2 ANQGSEA. V lost 6 bases to trimming and J lost 5 bases; unmatched junction nucleotides: 9. This CDR3 is 14 amino acids long. The DNA of the CDR3 is TGCAGCGTCTGGACTAGCGGATTTCAGGAGACCCAGTACTTC. As protein: CSVWTSGFQETQYF.

This clonotype was observed at least ten times. This chain uses TRBV10-3 with TRBJ1-2; TRBD1 matches 7 bases. Trimming took 5 bases from V and 3 from J; bases not matched to a gene: 9. CDR3 length equals 15 residues. The germline gives CDR1 ENHRY, CDR2 SYGVKD. The CDR3 DNA reads TGTGCCATCAGTCGAGACAGGGCCGTGGACTATGGCTACACCTTC. This sequence encodes CAISRDRAVDYGYTF.

This clonotype was observed a few times. The chain employs TRBV27 and TRBJ1-2; D ambiguous. Trimming removed 3 bases from V and 1 base from J, with 6 bases in between. Germline V gene lookup returns CDR1 MNHEY and CDR2 SMNVEV (reference sequence). The CDR3 has 13 residues. CDR3 loop: CASSFGFNYGYTF. The CDR3 nucleotides read TGTGCCAGCAGTTTTGGGTTTAACTATGGCTACACCTTC.

The chain carries TRBV29-1 and TRBJ2-1; D remains ambiguous. This CDR3 is built from 12 residues. V was cut by 7 bases and J by 0 bases, with 7 bases left in between. From germline, CDR1 is SQVTM and CDR2 ANQGSEA. In nucleotides, the CDR3 is TGCAGCGCCCAGAGCTCCTACAATGAGCAGTTCTTC. Protein sequence: CSAQSSYNEQFF.

This clonotype was found many times. The V gene is TRBV9, the J gene TRBJ2-7; D unclear. This CDR3 is built from 13 residues. V gave up 4 bases and J gave up 3 bases, with 11 bases separating them. Germline lookup yields CDR1 SGDLS and CDR2 YYNGEE. The CDR3 sequence: CASSLSYDYEQYF. The CDR3 DNA reads as TGTGCCAGCAGCCTATCCTACGACTACGAGCAGTACTTC.

This clonotype was picked up a small number of times. V usage is TRBV12-3 or TRBV12-4 and J usage is TRBJ2-7; 9 bases match TRBD2. The CDR3 totals 15 residues. V shed 4 bases and J 6 bases; nucleotides not matched to a gene: 10. CDR3 coding DNA: TGTGCCAGCAGTTCTCGCGGGGGGGACTTCGGCGAGCAGTACTTC. Translated, it gives CASSSRGGDFGEQYF.

CDR3 nucleotide sequence: TGTGCCAGCAGCTTGATGGGGGCTCTAGGCTATGGCTACACCTTC. It specifies CASSLMGALGYGYTF. This chain joins TRBV11-2 and TRBJ1-2; D perhaps matches TRBD1 (6 bases). Germline CDR1 SGHAT, CDR2 FQNNGV. The CDR3 has 15 amino acids. Trimming cost V 3 bases and J 4 bases, with 15 bases left between them.

The genes are TRBV30 and TRBJ1-6, with D maybe TRBD1 (6 bases). This CDR3 comprises 17 residues. The V and J ends lost 3 bases and 6 bases respectively, with 21 bases between them. Germline-derived CDR1 and CDR2 are GTSNPN and SVGIG (reference sequence). In DNA form, the CDR3 reads TGTGCCTGGAGACCCTTACTTGGGGGCATGGGTAATTCACCCCTCCACTTT. This codes for CAWRPLLGGMGNSPLHF.

The V and J genes are TRBV20-1 and TRBJ2-3; TRBD1 matches at 8 bases. V lost 3 bases, J lost 1 base, and 15 bases stayed unmatched. This CDR3 has 18 residues. CDR1 is DFQATT and CDR2 is SNEGSKA in the germline V gene (reference sequence). In nucleotides, the CDR3 is TGCAGTGCTAGGGCTGACAGGGGCCAACCTGGGGGCACAGATACGCAGTATTTT. Translating gives CSARADRGQPGGTDTQYF.

This clonotype was counted a few times. The V and J genes are TRBV6-5 and TRBJ1-5; possibly TRBD1 for D (6 bases). V lost 6 bases and J 7 bases, leaving 19 bases between the germline ends. The germline CDR1 and CDR2 sequences are MNHEY and SVGAGI. This CDR3 has 15 amino acids. The CDR3: CASRLTQGGLQPQHF. In DNA, the CDR3 is TGTGCCAGCAGACTGACACAGGGAGGATTACAGCCCCAGCATTTT.

The rearrangement links TRBV20-1 to TRBJ2-1; D is uncertain. The length of the CDR3 is 13 residues. The germline V and J ends were trimmed by 1 base and 6 bases, with 10 bases remaining between them. CDR1 is DFQATT, CDR2 SNEGSKA, per germline (reference sequence). CDR3 nucleotides: TGCAGTGCTAGAGGTGGGCAGATCAATGAGCAGTTCTTC. It specifies CSARGGQINEQFF.

This clonotype was observed at least ten times. The V call is TRBV6-1, the J call TRBJ1-1, with D perhaps TRBD1 (6 bases). CDR1 and CDR2 from the germline V gene are MNHNS and SASEGT. Trimming took off 6 bases at V and 4 bases at J, with 18 bases between the two ends. The CDR3 is 15 residues long. The CDR3 loop reads CASSSLSGGGTEAFF. The CDR3 DNA sequence: TGTGCCAGCAGCTCACTATCCGGGGGCGGCACTGAAGCTTTCTTT.

This clonotype was seen at least ten times. The chain couples TRBV5-1 to TRBJ1-1; tentative D call: TRBD1 (5 bases). This CDR3 spans 18 amino acids. CDR1 is SGHRS and CDR2 is YFSETQ in the germline V gene. The ends were cut back, 3 bases at V and 0 bases at J, with 21 bases in the middle. Here the CDR3 DNA reads TGCGCCAGCAGCTCCCTGAGGCAGGGAAGGCGGATGAACACTGAAGCTTTCTTT. As protein: CASSSLRQGRRMNTEAFF.

This clonotype was counted ten times or more. The chain links TRBV20-1 to TRBJ2-7, with D perhaps TRBD2 (5 bases). Germline lookup yields CDR1 DFQATT and CDR2 SNEGSKA (reference sequence). The CDR3 has 15 residues. Trimming left V 0 bases short and J 3 bases short, with 15 bases between. The CDR3 region is CSARDWSGTYYEQYF. CDR3 nucleotide sequence: TGCAGTGCTAGAGATTGGAGCGGTACTTACTACGAGCAGTACTTC.

The sample holds a few counts of this clonotype. V gene TRBV9 combines with J gene TRBJ2-2; D remains ambiguous. CDR1 SGDLS and CDR2 YYNGEE come from the germline V gene. The CDR3 has 17 residues. V was pared by 7 bases and J by 0 bases, with 19 bases between. The CDR3 loop reads CASSLLTGGSNTGELFF. CDR3 sequence (DNA): TGTGCCAGCTCGCTGCTGACGGGTGGTTCGAACACCGGGGAGCTGTTTTTT.

This clonotype was observed a few times. The chain employs TRBV4-1 and TRBJ2-1, with TRBD1 identical over 7 bases. The germline V gene has CDR1 MGHRA and CDR2 YSYEKL. The CDR3 is 13 amino acids. J lost 6 bases, V lost 4 bases, and 3 bases had no gene match. CDR3 bases: TGCGCCAGCAGCCTGACAGGGCTCAATGAGCAGTTCTTC. The encoded protein is CASSLTGLNEQFF.

This clonotype appeared a few times. This chain uses TRBV14 with TRBJ2-1; 10 bases line up with TRBD1. The CDR3 has 18 amino acids. CDR1 and CDR2 (germline): SGHDN, FVKESK. V was pared by 1 base and J by 0 bases, with 6 bases of the junction left unmatched. The CDR3 loop is CASSQGLGTGVSYNEQFF. The CDR3 bases are TGTGCCAGCAGCCAAGGCCTCGGGACAGGGGTCTCCTACAATGAGCAGTTCTTC.

This clonotype was seen at least ten times. The genes are TRBV7-9 and TRBJ1-1, with no clear D. Per the germline V gene, CDR1 is SEHNR and CDR2 is FQNEAQ (reference sequence). This CDR3 is 14 amino acids long. V lost 4 bases, J lost 0 bases, and 9 bases lay in between. The CDR3 bases are TGTGCCAGCAGCTCACGCAGGATGAACACTGAAGCTTTCTTT. It yields the protein CASSSRRMNTEAFF.

This clonotype was counted at least ten times. V is TRBV29-1 and J is TRBJ2-1, with 16 bases identical to TRBD2. This CDR3 has 20 amino acids. With 0 bases clipped from V and 7 bases from J, the junction kept 15 bases outside the gene matches. The germline V gene encodes CDR1 SQVTM and CDR2 ANQGSEA. The CDR3 nucleotides read TGCAGCGTTGAAGATCAGGGACTAGCGGGAGGGCTAAATGCCCGGAATGAGCAGTTCTTC. Residues: CSVEDQGLAGGLNARNEQFF.